The T cell receptor beta chain under discussion was sequenced for a study of siplizumab effects on memory and regulatory T cells. TCRdb's copy holds only in-frame clones and misses some; the assay was immunoSEQ multiplex PCR. The sample includes approximately 90,000 clones, about 94% of them seen just once. This clone was counted between two and nine times. This TCR was sampled from a human donor in good health. The specimen was non-Treg CD4+ T cells sorted from blood.

CDR3 coding DNA: TGTGCCAGCAGCTTTCAGAGTCGCTATGGCTACACCTTC. Its translation: CASSFQSRYGYTF. The chain uses TRBV5-6 and TRBJ1-2; no definite D call. The CDR3 has 13 amino acids. Germline V gives CDR1 SGHDT, CDR2 YYEEEE. Trimming left V 2 bases short and J 4 bases short, with 9 bases between.